The clone carrying this TCR beta chain is a singleton in its sample. Its antigen is unidentified. A quantity of about 0.45 to 1 ug RNA underwent reverse transcription using random hexamers. The authors amplified TCR beta CDR3 across 54 Vbeta and 13 Jbeta using immunoSEQ multiplex PCR. MiXCR was run by TCRdb on the immunoSEQ multiplex PCR reads, yielding one entry per CDR3 protein. The table includes around 230,000 distinct CDR3 sequences, around 96% detected once. Negative isolation yielded CD4+ and CD8+ T cells, and FACS enriched TEMRA cells. The data were obtained in a study of CD8 T cells in Susac syndrome. Study conclusions and caveats: Repertoires of Susac syndrome CD4+ T cells lacked clonal expansion. By the study's own acknowledgment, its TCR sequencing and HLA analysis included relatively few individuals.

The CDR3 length is 15 residues. From germline, CDR1 is GTSNPN and CDR2 SVGIG (reference sequence). Trimming took 0 bases from V and 6 from J; bases not matched to a gene: 8. This TCR derives from a human donor with Susac syndrome. The chain carries TRBV30 and TRBJ1-5; 7 nucleotides match TRBD1. The specimen was CD4+ T cells from PBMCs. The DNA for the CDR3 is TGTGCCTGGAGTGTACGACAGGGTAATAGTCAGCCCCAGCATTTT. Its translation is CAWSVRQGNSQPQHF.